Below are 14 T cell receptor beta chains sequenced from a single sample in a study of glioma-infiltrating T cells after dendritic cell vaccination. Here immunoSEQ multiplex PCR was the method, and the copy in TCRdb shows in-frame clones only, minus some. The sample consists of more than 60,000 clones, approximately 78% of them appearing once. This specimen consisted of blood, obtained before dendritic cell vaccination. All receptors derive from a human donor with glioblastoma.

Note on this clone: In the same sample, other DNA sequences code for this CDR3. The chain is built from TRBV29-1 and TRBJ1-1, with 10 bases that match TRBD1. The CDR3 runs to 15 residues. In germline, CDR1 is SQVTM, CDR2 ANQGSEA. The trim removed 7 bases at V and 2 bases at J, leaving 10 bases unmatched. The CDR3 bases are TGCAGCGCCGAGGGGGACAGGGGACATAACACTGAAGCTTTCTTT. This codes for CSAEGDRGHNTEAFF.

A single count supports this clone. This chain joins TRBV11-2 and TRBJ1-4, with TRBD1 identical over 7 bases. The length of the CDR3 is 15 residues. Losses at the gene ends were 3 bases for V and 6 bases for J; bases not matched to a gene: 7. CDR1 is SGHAT and CDR2 is FQNNGV in the germline V gene. The CDR3 region is CASSFWTGRDEKLFF. For the CDR3, the DNA is TGTGCCAGCAGCTTTTGGACAGGACGAGATGAAAAACTGTTTTTT.

This chain joins TRBV5-1 and TRBJ1-2; weak D call: TRBD1 (5 bases). The germline V gene encodes CDR1 SGHRS and CDR2 YFSETQ. Trimming removed 1 base at V and 4 bases at J, with 11 bases between. The CDR3 totals 14 residues. The DNA for the CDR3 is TGCGCCAGCAGCTTGACCGACAGCCGCTATGGCTACACCTTC. Protein product: CASSLTDSRYGYTF.

The sample holds a few counts of this clone. The J gene is TRBJ2-5, the V gene TRBV6-1; TRBD2 matches at 10 bases. Per germline, CDR1 MNHNS and CDR2 SASEGT. The CDR3 sequence is 15 residues long. V dropped 1 base and J dropped 8; count of bases not matched to a gene: 7. The DNA for the CDR3 is TGTGCCAGCAGTGAAGGGGCAGCGGGGGGGAGAACCCAGTACTTC. The encoded protein is CASSEGAAGGRTQYF.

The rearrangement links TRBV6-1 to TRBJ2-1; D is ambiguous. The CDR3 runs 12 residues. Looked up from germline, CDR1 is MNHNS and CDR2 is SASEGT. Trimming cost V 6 bases and J 7 bases, with 10 bases left between them. The CDR3 nucleotides read TGTGCCAGCAGCAACTTGAGTAATGAGCAGTTCTTC. Translated: CASSNLSNEQFF.

This clone was seen just once. One junction end does not reproduce the germline sequence, and a read error may be involved. This chain's CDR3 is CASRLAGGPREQYF. CDR3 nucleotide sequence: TGTGCCAGCAGGTTAGCGGGGGGGCCCAGGGAGCAGTACTTC. This rearrangement joins TRBV11-2 to TRBJ2-7; 11 bases agree with TRBD2. Germline V gene data show CDR1 as SGHAT and CDR2 as FQNNGV. CDR3 size: 14 residues.

The V and J genes are TRBV30 and TRBJ2-7; a possible D gene is TRBD2 (5 bases). Germline V gene data show CDR1 as GTSNPN and CDR2 as SVGIG (reference sequence). The CDR3 spans 16 residues. V was shortened by 1 base and J by 4 bases, with 20 bases between the two germline ends. This chain's CDR3 is CAWSAISGGPQYEQYF. DNA of the CDR3: TGTGCCTGGAGTGCAATATCAGGAGGACCACAATACGAGCAGTACTTC.

The J gene is TRBJ2-4, the V gene TRBV5-1; 9 bases align to TRBD2. Germline CDR1 reads SGHRS; CDR2 reads YFSETQ. The CDR3 covers 19 residues. J was trimmed by 7 bases and V by 0 bases; bases with no gene match: 17. The CDR3 sequence: CASSLAPSGGGALRNIQYF. The DNA of the CDR3 is TGCGCCAGCAGCTTGGCACCTAGCGGCGGGGGGGCCCTAAGGAACATTCAGTACTTC.

The V call is TRBV15, the J call TRBJ1-5; D may be TRBD1 (5 bases). The ends were cut back, 3 bases at V and 2 bases at J, with 8 bases in the middle. The germline gives CDR1 LNHNV, CDR2 YYDKDF (reference sequence). The length of the CDR3 is 14 residues. The CDR3 sequence is CATSRTGGNQPQHF. CDR3 DNA sequence: TGTGCCACCAGCAGGACGGGGGGCAATCAGCCCCAGCATTTT.

This rearrangement joins TRBV6-4 to TRBJ2-5; 7 bases line up with TRBD1. The CDR3 extends over 15 amino acids. Germline V gene data show CDR1 as MRHNA and CDR2 as SNTAGT. V was pared by 3 bases and J by 2 bases, with 6 bases of the junction left unmatched. The CDR3 bases are TGTGCCAGCAGTGATAGGGGGCCAAGGCAAGAGACCCAGTACTTC. It codes for CASSDRGPRQETQYF.

The chain employs TRBV5-1 and TRBJ1-2; D may be TRBD1 (5 bases). The CDR3 runs 14 residues. Germline assignment: CDR1 SGHRS and CDR2 YFSETQ. Trimming stripped 1 base from V and 0 bases from J, with 7 bases between. CDR3 coding DNA: TGCGCCAGCAGCTTGATCAGGGCTAACTATGGCTACACCTTC. Amino acid sequence: CASSLIRANYGYTF.

The chain is built from TRBV7-6 and TRBJ2-7; the D gene is possibly TRBD2 (7 bases). There are 15 residues in the CDR3. The V end was cut by 0 bases, the J end by 3 bases, with 12 bases between. CDR1 and CDR2 (germline): SGHVS, FNYEAQ. CDR3 sequence: CASSLAGGPGYEQYF. The CDR3 DNA follows: TGTGCCAGCAGCTTAGCCGGGGGGCCGGGCTACGAGCAGTACTTC.

This sequence joins TRBV4-1 and TRBJ2-1, with D possibly TRBD2 on 6 matching bases. The germline V and J ends were trimmed by 0 bases and 14 bases, with 17 bases remaining between them. CDR1 and CDR2 from the germline V gene are MGHRA and YSYEKL. CDR3 length: 14 amino acids. The CDR3 here is CASSQDRASAGKFF. For the CDR3, the DNA is TGCGCCAGCAGCCAAGATCGAGCGTCCGCGGGGAAGTTCTTC.

This chain uses TRBV5-8 with TRBJ2-5, with 8 bases fitting TRBD2. The CDR3 covers 16 residues. CDR1 is SGHTS, CDR2 YDEGEE, per germline. Germline trimming cut 0 bases from V and 7 bases from J; bases unmatched to any gene: 11. The CDR3 DNA is TGTGCCAGCAGCTTGGGTGCGGGGGGTCCCCCGGGGACCCAGTACTTC. Translation gives CASSLGAGGPPGTQYF. The complete variable domain, with remaining parts taken from reference TRBV5-8 and TRBJ2-5, reads EAGVTQSPTHLIKTRGQQATLRCSPISGHTSVYWYQQALGLGLQFLLWYDEGEERNRGNFPPRFSGRQFPNYSSELNVNALELEDSALYLCASSLGAGGPPGTQYFGPGTRLLVL.